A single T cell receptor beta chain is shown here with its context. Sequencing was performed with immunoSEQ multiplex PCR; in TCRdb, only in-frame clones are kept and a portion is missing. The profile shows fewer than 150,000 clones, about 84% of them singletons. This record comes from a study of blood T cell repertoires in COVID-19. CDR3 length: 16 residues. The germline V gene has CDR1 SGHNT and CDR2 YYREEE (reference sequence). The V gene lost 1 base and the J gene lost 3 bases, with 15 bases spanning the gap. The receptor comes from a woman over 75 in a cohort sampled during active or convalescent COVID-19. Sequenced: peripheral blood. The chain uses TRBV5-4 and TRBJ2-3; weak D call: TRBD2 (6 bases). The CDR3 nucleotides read TGTGCCAGCAGCTTGATGTCGGGGAGGTCGACAGATACGCAGTATTTT. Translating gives CASSLMSGRSTDTQYF.